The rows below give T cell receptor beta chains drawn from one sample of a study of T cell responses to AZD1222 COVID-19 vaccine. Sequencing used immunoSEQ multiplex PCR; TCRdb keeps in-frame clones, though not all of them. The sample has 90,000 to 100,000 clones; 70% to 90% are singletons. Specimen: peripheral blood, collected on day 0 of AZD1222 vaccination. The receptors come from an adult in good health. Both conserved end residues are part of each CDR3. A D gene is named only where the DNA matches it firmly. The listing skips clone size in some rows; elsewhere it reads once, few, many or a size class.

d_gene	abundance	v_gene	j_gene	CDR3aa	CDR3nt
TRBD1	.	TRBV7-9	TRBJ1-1	CASSSTAKDRGNEAFF	TGTGCCAGCAGCTCAACAGCGAAGGACAGGGGAAATGAAGCTTTCTTT
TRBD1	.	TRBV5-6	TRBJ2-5	CASSVAGGGQETQYF	TGTGCCAGCAGCGTAGCAGGGGGCGGACAAGAGACCCAGTACTTC
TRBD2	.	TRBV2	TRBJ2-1	CASSFPRLAASSYNEQFF	TGTGCCAGCAGTTTTCCGCGCCTAGCGGCTAGCTCCTACAATGAGCAGTTCTTC
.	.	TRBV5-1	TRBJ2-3	CASSPIKAAGTDTQYF	TGTGCCAGCAGCCCGATAAAAGCAGCGGGCACAGATACGCAGTATTTT
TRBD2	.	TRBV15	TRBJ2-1	CATRETSGDVSYNEQFF	TGTGCCACCAGAGAGACTAGCGGGGACGTCTCCTACAATGAGCAGTTCTTC
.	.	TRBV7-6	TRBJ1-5	CASSLRTDSNQPQHF	TGTGCCAGCAGCTTAAGGACAGATAGCAATCAGCCCCAGCATTTT
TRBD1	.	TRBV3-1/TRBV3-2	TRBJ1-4	CASSQDMSGGTKTRTNEKLFF	TGTGCCAGCAGCCAAGATATGTCAGGGGGTACTAAAACCCGTACTAATGAAAAACTGTTTTTT
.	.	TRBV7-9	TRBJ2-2	CASSFPTVGGELFF	TGTGCCAGCAGCTTCCCGACCGTTGGCGGGGAGCTGTTTTTT
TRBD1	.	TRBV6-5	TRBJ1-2	CASSGGLGYTF	TGTGCCAGCTCAGGGGGTCTTGGCTACACCTTC
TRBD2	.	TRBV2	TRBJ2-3	CATLAGGSTDTQYF	TGTGCTACCTTAGCGGGGGGGAGCACAGATACGCAGTATTTT
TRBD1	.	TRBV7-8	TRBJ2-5	CASSSIGQGARETQYF	TGTGCCAGCAGCTCGATCGGACAGGGGGCAAGGGAGACCCAGTACTTC
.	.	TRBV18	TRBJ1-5	CASSPTNSRQSAGPQHF	TGTGCCAGCTCACCAACTAACTCCAGACAGAGCGCTGGGCCCCAGCATTTT
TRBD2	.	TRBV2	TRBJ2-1	CASRNIAGSNEQFF	TGTGCCAGCAGGAATATAGCGGGGAGCAATGAGCAGTTCTTC
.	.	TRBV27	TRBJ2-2	CASSLYPGGGELFF	TGTGCCAGCAGTTTATACCCGGGTGGCGGGGAGCTGTTTTTT
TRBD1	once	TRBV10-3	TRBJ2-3	CAIMDRSTDTQYF	TGTGCCATCATGGACAGGAGCACAGATACGCAGTATTTT
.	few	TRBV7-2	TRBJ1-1	CASSLVGTGNTEAFF	TGTGCCAGCAGCTTAGTAGGGACGGGGAACACTGAAGCTTTCTTT
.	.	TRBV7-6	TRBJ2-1	CASSPQSDGAEQFF	TGTGCCAGCAGCCCCCAATCCGACGGCGCCGAGCAGTTCTTC
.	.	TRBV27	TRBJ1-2	CASSLKGNGYTF	TGTGCCAGCAGTTTAAAAGGGAATGGCTACACCTTC
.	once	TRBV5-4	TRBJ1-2	CASSLGQGDGYTF	TGTGCCAGCAGCTTGGGCCAGGGAGATGGCTACACCTTC
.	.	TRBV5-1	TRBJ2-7	CASSPQVSSSYEQYF	TGCGCCAGCAGCCCACAGGTCAGCAGCTCCTACGAGCAGTACTTC
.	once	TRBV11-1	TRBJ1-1	CASSRIQGTVNTEAFF	TGTGCCAGCAGCCGTATCCAAGGGACGGTGAACACTGAAGCTTTCTTT
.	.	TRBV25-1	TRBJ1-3	CASSELTISGNTIYF	TGTGCCAGCAGTGAATTGACTATCTCTGGAAACACCATATATTTT
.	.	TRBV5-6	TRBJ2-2	CASSSTSRLNTGELFF	TGTGCCAGCAGCTCAACTAGCAGACTGAACACCGGGGAGCTGTTTTTT
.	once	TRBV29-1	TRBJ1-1	CSVDGGSGTEAFF	TGCAGCGTTGACGGCGGCTCAGGGACTGAAGCTTTCTTT
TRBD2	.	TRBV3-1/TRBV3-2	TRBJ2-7	CASSPYGGARHEQYF	TGTGCCAGCAGCCCCTACGGGGGGGCTAGGCACGAGCAGTACTTC
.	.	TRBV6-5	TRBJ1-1	CASIGTFGGEAFF	TGTGCCAGCATTGGGACCTTTGGGGGTGAAGCTTTCTTT
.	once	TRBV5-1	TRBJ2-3	CASSLEDTQYF	TGCGCCAGCAGCTTGGAAGATACGCAGTATTTT
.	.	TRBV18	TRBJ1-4	CASSPTEGEKLFF	TGTGCCAGCTCACCAACAGAAGGCGAAAAACTGTTTTTT
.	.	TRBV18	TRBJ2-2	CASSPGQNTGELFF	TGTGCCAGCTCACCAGGACAGAACACCGGGGAGCTGTTTTTT
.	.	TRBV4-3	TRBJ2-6	CASSQDSPGANVLTF	TGCGCCAGCAGCCAAGACAGCCCCGGGGCCAACGTCCTGACTTTC
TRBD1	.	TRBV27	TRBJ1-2	CASSPGGFGYGYTF	TGTGCCAGCAGTCCAGGGGGCTTCGGCTATGGCTACACCTTC
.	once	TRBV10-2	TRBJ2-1	CASSEYGGELYNEQFF	TGCGCCAGCAGTGAGTATGGGGGAGAACTCTACAATGAGCAGTTCTTC
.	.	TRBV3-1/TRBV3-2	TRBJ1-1	CAGGEMDTEAFF	TGTGCAGGAGGGGAGATGGACACTGAAGCTTTCTTT
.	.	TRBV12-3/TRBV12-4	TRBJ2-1	CASSTNNEQFF	TGTGCCAGCAGTACCAACAATGAGCAGTTCTTC
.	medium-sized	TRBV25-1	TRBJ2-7	CASSEKGTPSYEQYF	TGTGCCAGCAGTGAAAAGGGGACACCATCCTACGAGCAGTACTTC
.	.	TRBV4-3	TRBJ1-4	CASSQVASLATNEKLFF	TGCGCCAGCAGCCAAGTCGCCTCTCTGGCAACTAATGAAAAACTGTTTTTT
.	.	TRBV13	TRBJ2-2	CASRPPGAGTGELFF	TGTGCCAGCAGGCCCCCGGGAGCTGGGACCGGGGAGCTGTTTTTT
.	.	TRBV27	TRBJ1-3	CASSLDRGGNTIYF	TGTGCCAGCAGTTTAGACAGAGGGGGAAACACCATATATTTT
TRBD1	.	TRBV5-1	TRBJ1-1	CASSSSRGRKGLNTEAFF	TGTGCCAGCAGCAGTTCCAGGGGGCGTAAGGGTTTGAACACTGAAGCTTTCTTT
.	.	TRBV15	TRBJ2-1	CATSRAASVEGNEQFF	TGTGCCACCAGCAGAGCAGCTAGCGTGGAGGGCAATGAGCAGTTCTTC
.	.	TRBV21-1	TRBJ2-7	CASIGVFYGHEQYF	TGTGCCAGCATTGGGGTGTTTTACGGGCACGAGCAGTACTTC
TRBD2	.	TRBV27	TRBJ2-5	CASSDSSGEYQETQYF	TGTGCCAGCAGTGATTCTAGCGGAGAGTACCAAGAGACCCAGTACTTC
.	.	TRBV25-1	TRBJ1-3	CASTSLGVSGNTIYF	TGTGCCAGCACTTCTTTGGGGGTCTCTGGAAACACCATATATTTT
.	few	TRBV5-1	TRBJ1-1	CASSLAKGTEAFF	TGTGCCAGCAGCTTGGCTAAGGGCACTGAAGCTTTCTTT
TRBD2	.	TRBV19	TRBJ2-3	CASTIPGTSGTDTQYF	TGTGCCAGTACCATCCCCGGGACTAGCGGCACAGATACGCAGTATTTT
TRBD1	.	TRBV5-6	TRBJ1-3	CASSSGGRNTIYF	TGTGCCAGCAGTTCAGGGGGGAGAAACACCATATATTTT
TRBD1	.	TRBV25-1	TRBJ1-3	CASSVTGRSNTIYF	TGTGCCAGCAGTGTGACAGGGCGGAGTAACACCATATATTTT
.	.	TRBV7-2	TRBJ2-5	CASSSLETTWSQYF	TGTGCCAGCAGCTCACTAGAGACCACGTGGTCCCAGTACTTC
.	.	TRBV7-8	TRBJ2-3	CASSRGWGTDTQYF	TGTGCCAGCAGCCGAGGATGGGGCACAGATACGCAGTATTTT
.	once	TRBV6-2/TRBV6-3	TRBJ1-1	CASSRGAAITEAFF	TGTGCCAGCAGTAGGGGAGCCGCTATCACTGAAGCTTTCTTT
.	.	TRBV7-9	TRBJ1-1	CASSPGRTEAFF	TGTGCCAGCAGCCCAGGAAGAACTGAAGCTTTCTTT
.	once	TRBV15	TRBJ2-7	CATSKDGNSHREQYF	TGTGCCACCAGCAAGGACGGGAATAGCCATAGGGAGCAGTACTTC
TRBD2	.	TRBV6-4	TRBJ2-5	CASSETSGSQETQYF	TGTGCCAGCAGTGAGACTAGCGGATCACAAGAGACCCAGTACTTC
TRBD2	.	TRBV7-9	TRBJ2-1	CASSLEGGRDYNEQFF	TGTGCCAGCAGCTTAGAAGGCGGGAGGGACTACAATGAGCAGTTCTTC
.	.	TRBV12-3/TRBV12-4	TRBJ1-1	CASSLQNTEAFF	TGTGCCAGCAGTTTACAGAACACTGAAGCTTTCTTT
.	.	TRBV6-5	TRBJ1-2	CASGNVGYTF	TGTGCCAGCGGGAATGTTGGCTACACCTTC
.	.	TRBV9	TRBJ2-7	CASSATTALYEQYF	TGTGCCAGCAGCGCCACGACGGCACTCTACGAGCAGTACTTC
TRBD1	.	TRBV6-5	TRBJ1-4	CASRPGGRNEKLFF	TGTGCCAGCAGGCCAGGGGGACGCAATGAAAAACTGTTTTTT